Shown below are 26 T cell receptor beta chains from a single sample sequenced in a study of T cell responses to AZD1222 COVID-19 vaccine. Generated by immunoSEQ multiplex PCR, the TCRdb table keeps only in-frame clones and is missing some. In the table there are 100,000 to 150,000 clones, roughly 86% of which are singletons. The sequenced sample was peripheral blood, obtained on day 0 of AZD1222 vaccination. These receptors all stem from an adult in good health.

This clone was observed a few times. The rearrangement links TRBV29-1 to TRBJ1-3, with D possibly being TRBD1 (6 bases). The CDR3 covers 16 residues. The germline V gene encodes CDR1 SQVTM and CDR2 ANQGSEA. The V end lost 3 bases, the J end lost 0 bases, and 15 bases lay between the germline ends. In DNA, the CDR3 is TGCAGCGTTGACTCCGGGGGGGCAAGCTCTGGAAACACCATATATTTT. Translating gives CSVDSGGASSGNTIYF.

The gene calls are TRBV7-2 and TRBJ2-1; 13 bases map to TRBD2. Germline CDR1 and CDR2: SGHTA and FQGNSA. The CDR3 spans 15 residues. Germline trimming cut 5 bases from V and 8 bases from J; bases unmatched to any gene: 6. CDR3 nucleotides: TGTGCCAGCAGCCGGACTAGCGGGAGTTGGGATGAGCAGTTCTTC. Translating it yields CASSRTSGSWDEQFF.

DNA of the CDR3: TGTGCCAGCAGCCATATCCCAGGGGTACGTACCGAGCAGTACTTC. Its translation is CASSHIPGVRTEQYF. The chain recombines TRBV3-1 (or the pseudogene TRBV3-2) with TRBJ2-7, with D possibly matching TRBD1 (6 bases). Trimming stripped 3 bases from V and 6 bases from J, with 18 bases between. The CDR3 extends over 15 amino acids. Germline V gene data show CDR1 as LGHDT and CDR2 as YNNKEL (reference sequence).

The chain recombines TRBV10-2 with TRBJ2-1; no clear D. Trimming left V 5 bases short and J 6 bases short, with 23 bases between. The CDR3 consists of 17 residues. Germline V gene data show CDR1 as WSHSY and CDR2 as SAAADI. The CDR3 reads CASSNRTFVQQFNEQFF. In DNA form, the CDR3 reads TGCGCCAGCAGTAATCGGACGTTCGTGCAGCAATTCAATGAGCAGTTCTTC.

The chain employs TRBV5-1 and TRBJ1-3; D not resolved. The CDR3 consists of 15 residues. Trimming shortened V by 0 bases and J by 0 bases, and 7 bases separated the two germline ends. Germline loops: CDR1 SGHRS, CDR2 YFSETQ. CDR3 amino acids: CASSLAGVSGNTIYF. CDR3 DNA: TGCGCCAGCAGCTTGGCGGGCGTCTCTGGAAACACCATATATTTT.

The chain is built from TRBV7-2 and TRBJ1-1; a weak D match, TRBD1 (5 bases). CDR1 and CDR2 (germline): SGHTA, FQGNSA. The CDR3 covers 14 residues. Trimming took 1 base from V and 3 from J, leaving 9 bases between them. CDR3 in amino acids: CASSLGGADTEAFF. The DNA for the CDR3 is TGTGCCAGCAGCTTAGGGGGCGCGGACACTGAAGCTTTCTTT.

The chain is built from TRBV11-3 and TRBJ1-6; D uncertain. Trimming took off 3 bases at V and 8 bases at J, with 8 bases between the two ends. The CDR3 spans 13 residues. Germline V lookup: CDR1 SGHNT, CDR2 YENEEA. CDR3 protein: CASSFNGDSPLHF. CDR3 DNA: TGTGCCAGCAGCTTCAATGGGGATTCACCCCTCCACTTT.

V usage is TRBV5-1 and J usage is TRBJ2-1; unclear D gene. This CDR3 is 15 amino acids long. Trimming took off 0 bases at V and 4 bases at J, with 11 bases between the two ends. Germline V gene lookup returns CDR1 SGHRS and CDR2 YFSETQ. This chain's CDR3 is CASSLEQVPYNEQFF. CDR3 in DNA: TGCGCCAGCAGCTTGGAGCAGGTCCCGTACAATGAGCAGTTCTTC.

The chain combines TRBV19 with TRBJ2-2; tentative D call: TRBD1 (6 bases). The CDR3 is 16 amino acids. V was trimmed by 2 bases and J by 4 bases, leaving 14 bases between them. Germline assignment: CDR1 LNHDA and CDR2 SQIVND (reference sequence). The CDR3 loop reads CASSISPRGGTGELFF. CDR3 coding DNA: TGTGCCAGTAGTATATCCCCCAGGGGCGGCACCGGGGAGCTGTTTTTT.

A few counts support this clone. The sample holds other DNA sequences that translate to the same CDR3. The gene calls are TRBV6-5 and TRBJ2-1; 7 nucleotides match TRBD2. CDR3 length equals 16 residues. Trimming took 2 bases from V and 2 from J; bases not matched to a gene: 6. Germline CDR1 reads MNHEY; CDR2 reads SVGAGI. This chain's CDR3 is CASSYRSGGAYNEQFF. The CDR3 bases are TGTGCCAGCAGTTACCGATCGGGGGGTGCCTACAATGAGCAGTTCTTC.

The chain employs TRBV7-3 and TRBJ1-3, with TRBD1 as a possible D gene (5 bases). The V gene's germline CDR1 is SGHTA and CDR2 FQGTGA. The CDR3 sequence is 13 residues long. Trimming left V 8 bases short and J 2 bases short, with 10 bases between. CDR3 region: CASGTSPGNTIYF. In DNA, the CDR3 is TGTGCCAGCGGGACCTCCCCTGGAAACACCATATATTTT.

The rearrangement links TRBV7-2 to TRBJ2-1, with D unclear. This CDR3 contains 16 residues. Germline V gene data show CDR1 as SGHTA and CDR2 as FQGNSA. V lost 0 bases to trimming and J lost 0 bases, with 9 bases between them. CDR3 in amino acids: CASSLAGLGSYNEQFF. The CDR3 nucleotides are TGTGCCAGCAGCTTAGCAGGGCTGGGCTCCTACAATGAGCAGTTCTTC. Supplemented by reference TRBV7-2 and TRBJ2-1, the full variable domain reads GAGVSQSPSNKVTEKGKDVELRCDPISGHTALYWYRQSLGQGLEFLIYFQGNSAPDKSGLPSDRFSAERTGGSVSTLTIQRTQQEDSAVYLCASSLAGLGSYNEQFFGPGTRLTVL.

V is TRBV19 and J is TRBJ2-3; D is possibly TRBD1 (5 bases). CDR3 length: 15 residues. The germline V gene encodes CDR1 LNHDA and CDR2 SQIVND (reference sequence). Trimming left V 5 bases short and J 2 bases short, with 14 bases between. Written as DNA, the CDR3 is TGTGCCAGTAGTTCCCTAGGGGTACTCACAGATACGCAGTATTTT. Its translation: CASSSLGVLTDTQYF.

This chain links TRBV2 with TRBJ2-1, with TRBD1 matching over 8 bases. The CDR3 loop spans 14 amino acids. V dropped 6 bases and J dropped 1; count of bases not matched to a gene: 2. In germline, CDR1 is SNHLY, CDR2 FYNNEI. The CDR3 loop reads CASRDRVSYNEQFF. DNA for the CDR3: TGTGCCAGCAGGGACAGGGTATCCTACAATGAGCAGTTCTTC.

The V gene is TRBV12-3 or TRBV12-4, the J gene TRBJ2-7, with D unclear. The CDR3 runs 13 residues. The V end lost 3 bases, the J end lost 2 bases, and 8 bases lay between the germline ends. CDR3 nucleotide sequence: TGTGCCAGCAGTTTGGCCAGCACCTACGAGCAGTACTTC. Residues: CASSLASTYEQYF.

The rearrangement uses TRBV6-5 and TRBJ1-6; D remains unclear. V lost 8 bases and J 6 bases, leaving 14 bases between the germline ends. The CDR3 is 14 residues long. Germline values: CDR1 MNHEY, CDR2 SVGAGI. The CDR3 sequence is CASVRGEGNSPLHF. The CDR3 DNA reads TGTGCCAGCGTCCGGGGAGAGGGTAATTCACCCCTCCACTTT.

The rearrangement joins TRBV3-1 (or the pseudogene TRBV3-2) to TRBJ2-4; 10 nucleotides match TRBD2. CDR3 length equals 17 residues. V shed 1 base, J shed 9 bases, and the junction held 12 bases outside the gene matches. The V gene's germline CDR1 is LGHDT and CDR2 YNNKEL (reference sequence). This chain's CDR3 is CASSQGLAGVSQGIQYF. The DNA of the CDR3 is TGTGCCAGCAGCCAAGGGCTAGCGGGGGTATCCCAGGGCATTCAGTACTTC.

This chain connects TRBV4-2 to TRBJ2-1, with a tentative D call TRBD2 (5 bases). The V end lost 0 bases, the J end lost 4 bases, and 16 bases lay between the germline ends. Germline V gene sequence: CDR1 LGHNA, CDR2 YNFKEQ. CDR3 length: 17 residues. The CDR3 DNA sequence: TGTGCCAGCAGCCAAGACCTGGCAGGAGGTAATTACAATGAGCAGTTCTTC. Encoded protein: CASSQDLAGGNYNEQFF.

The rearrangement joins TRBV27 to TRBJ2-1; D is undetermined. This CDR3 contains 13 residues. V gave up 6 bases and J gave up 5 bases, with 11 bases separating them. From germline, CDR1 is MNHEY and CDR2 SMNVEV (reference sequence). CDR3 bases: TGTGCCAGCAGCAAGGACGGTCACAATGAGCAGTTCTTC. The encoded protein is CASSKDGHNEQFF.

CDR3 in DNA: TGTGCCACCGGGGGCTCCTATAATTCACCCCTCCACTTT. Translation: CATGGSYNSPLHF. The V gene is TRBV7-2, the J gene TRBJ1-6, with D possibly being TRBD1 (5 bases). V gave up 10 bases and J gave up 0 bases, with 7 bases separating them. This CDR3 spans 13 amino acids. Looked up from germline, CDR1 is SGHTA and CDR2 is FQGNSA.

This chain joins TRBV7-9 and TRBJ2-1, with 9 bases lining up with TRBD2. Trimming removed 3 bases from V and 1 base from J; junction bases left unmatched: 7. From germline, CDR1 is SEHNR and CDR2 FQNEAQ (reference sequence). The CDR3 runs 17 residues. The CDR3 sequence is CASSFGRREGSYNEQFF. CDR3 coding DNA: TGTGCCAGCAGCTTTGGCAGGCGGGAGGGTTCCTACAATGAGCAGTTCTTC.

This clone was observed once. This CDR3 is CATSEGQGSGYTF. The CDR3 DNA sequence: TGTGCCACCAGTGAGGGACAGGGTAGTGGCTACACCTTC. V usage is TRBV24-1 and J usage is TRBJ1-2, with TRBD1 matching 9 bases. This CDR3 is built from 13 residues. The ends lost 4 bases at V and 7 bases at J; junction bases unmatched: 3. Germline V gene sequence: CDR1 KGHDR, CDR2 SFDVKD.

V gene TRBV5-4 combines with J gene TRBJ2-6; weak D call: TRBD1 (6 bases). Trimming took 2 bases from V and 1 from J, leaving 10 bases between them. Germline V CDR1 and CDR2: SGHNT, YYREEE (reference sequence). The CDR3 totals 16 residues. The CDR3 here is CASSFQTGSGANVLTF. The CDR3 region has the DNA TGTGCCAGCAGCTTCCAAACAGGGTCTGGGGCCAACGTCCTGACTTTC.

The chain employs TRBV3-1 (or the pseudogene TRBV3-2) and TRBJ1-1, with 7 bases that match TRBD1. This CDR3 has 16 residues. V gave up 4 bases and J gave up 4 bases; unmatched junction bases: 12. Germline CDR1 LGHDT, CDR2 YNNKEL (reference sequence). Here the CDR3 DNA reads TGTGCCAGCAGCCCACAGGGGCAGGGGATGGGCACTGAAGCTTTCTTT. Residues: CASSPQGQGMGTEAFF.

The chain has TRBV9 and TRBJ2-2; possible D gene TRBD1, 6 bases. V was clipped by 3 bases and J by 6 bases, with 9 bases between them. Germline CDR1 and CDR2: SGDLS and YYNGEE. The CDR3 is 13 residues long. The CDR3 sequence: CASSAQGAGELFF. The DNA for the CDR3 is TGTGCCAGCAGCGCACAGGGCGCCGGGGAGCTGTTTTTT.

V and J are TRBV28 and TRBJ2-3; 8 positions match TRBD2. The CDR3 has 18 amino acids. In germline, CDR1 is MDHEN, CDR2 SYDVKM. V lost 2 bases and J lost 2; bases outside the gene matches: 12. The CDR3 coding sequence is TGTGCCAGCAGTTTAAGTAGGGGACTAGTAGGTTTCACAGATACGCAGTATTTT. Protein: CASSLSRGLVGFTDTQYF.